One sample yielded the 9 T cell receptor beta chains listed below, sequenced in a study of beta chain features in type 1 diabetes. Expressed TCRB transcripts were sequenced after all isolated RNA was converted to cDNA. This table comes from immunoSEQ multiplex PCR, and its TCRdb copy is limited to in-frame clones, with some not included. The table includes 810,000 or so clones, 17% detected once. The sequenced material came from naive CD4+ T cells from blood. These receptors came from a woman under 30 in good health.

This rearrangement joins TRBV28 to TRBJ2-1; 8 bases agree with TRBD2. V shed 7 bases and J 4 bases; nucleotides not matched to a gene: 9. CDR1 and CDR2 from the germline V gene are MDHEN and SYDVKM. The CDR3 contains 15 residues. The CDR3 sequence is CASTTGTRHYNEQFF. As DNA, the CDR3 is TGTGCCAGCACTACTGGGACTAGGCATTACAATGAGCAGTTCTTC.

The CDR3 sequence is CATSFVFGRGYNEQFF. DNA of the CDR3: TGTGCCACCAGCTTCGTTTTCGGTCGGGGGTACAATGAGCAGTTCTTC. This chain joins TRBV15 and TRBJ2-1; a possible D gene is TRBD2 (6 bases). Between the trimmed V and J ends, which lost 5 bases and 4 bases, there was a span of 18 bases. Germline V gene sequence: CDR1 LNHNV, CDR2 YYDKDF (reference sequence). This CDR3 is built from 16 residues. Based on the CDR3 plus reference TRBV15 and TRBJ2-1, the full variable domain is DAMVIQNPRYQVTQFGKPVTLSCSQTLNHNVMYWYQQKSSQAPKLLFHYYDKDFNNEADTPDNFQSRRPNTSFCFLDIRSPGLGDTAMYLCATSFVFGRGYNEQFFGPGTRLTVL.

The CDR3 spells CASSLVAYEQYF. The DNA for the CDR3 is TGTGCCAGCAGTTTGGTAGCCTACGAGCAGTACTTC. V gene TRBV28 combines with J gene TRBJ2-7; D uncertain. Germline assignment: CDR1 MDHEN and CDR2 SYDVKM. The germline V and J ends were trimmed by 3 bases and 2 bases, with 5 bases remaining between them. The CDR3 consists of 12 residues.

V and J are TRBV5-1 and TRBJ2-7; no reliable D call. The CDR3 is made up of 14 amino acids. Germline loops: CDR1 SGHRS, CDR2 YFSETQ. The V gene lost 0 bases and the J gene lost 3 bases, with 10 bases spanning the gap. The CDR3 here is CASSLAAANYEQYF. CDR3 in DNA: TGCGCCAGCAGCTTGGCTGCGGCAAACTACGAGCAGTACTTC. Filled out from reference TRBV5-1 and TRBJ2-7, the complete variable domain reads KAGVTQTPRYLIKTRGQQVTLSCSPISGHRSVSWYQQTPGQGLQFLFEYFSETQRNKGNFPGRFSGRQFSNSRSEMNVSTLELGDSALYLCASSLAAANYEQYFGPGTRLTVT.

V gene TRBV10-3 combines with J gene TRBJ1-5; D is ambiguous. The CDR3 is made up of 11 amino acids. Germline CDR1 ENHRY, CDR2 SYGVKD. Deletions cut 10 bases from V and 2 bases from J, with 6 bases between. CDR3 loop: CASMGNQPQHF. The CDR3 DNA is TGTGCCAGCATGGGCAATCAGCCCCAGCATTTT.

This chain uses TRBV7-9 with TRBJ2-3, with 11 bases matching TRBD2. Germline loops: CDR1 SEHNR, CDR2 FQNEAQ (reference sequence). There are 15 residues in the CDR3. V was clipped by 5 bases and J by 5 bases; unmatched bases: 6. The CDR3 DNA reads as TGTGCCAGCAGCATTAGCGGGAGGGCCATAGATACGCAGTATTTT. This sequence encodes CASSISGRAIDTQYF.

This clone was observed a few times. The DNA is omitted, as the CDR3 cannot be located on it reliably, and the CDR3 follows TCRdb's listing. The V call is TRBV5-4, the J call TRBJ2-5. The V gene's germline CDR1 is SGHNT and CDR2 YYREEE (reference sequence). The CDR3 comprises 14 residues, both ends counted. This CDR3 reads CASSPDSFLETQYF.

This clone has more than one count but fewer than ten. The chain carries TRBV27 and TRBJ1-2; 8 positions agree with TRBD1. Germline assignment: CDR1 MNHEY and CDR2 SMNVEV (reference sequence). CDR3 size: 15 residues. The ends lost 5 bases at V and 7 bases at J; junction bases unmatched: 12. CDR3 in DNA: TGTGCCAGCAGTCCCCAGGGGGCGGTTGTACGTGGCTACACCTTC. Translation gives CASSPQGAVVRGYTF.

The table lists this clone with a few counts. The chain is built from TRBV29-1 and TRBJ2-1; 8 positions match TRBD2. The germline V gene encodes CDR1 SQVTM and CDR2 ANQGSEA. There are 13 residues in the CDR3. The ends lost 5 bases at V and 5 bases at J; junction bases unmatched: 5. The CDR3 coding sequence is TGCAGCGTTTTAGCGGGATGGCACAATGAGCAGTTCTTC. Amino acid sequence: CSVLAGWHNEQFF.